The text below deals with one T cell receptor (beta chain). Adults between about 18 and 89 years of age took part from 24 US areas. Participants had their cohort set by participant-reported clinical history. The V gene lost 5 bases and the J gene lost 2 bases, with 14 bases spanning the gap. This CDR3 region has 16 residues. The germline gives CDR1 SGDLS, CDR2 YYNGEE. The data derive from a study of blood T cell repertoires in COVID-19. The data were produced by immunoSEQ multiplex PCR, yet TCRdb's version contains in-frame clones alone and is incomplete. The sample holds approximately 300,000 clones; about nine tenths are singletons and the top ten take 10%.

Sequencing used PBMCs or T cells enriched from blood (not recorded which). The V call is TRBV9, the J call TRBJ1-6, with D possibly TRBD1 on 6 matching bases. The sequence was obtained from a woman aged 18-30 years who had recovered from COVID-19. CDR3 protein: CASSKQGAAYNSPLHF. CDR3 sequence (DNA): TGTGCCAGCAGTAAACAGGGTGCTGCCTATAATTCACCCCTCCACTTT.